The rows below give T cell receptor beta chains drawn from one sample of a study of cytomegalovirus exposure and HLA in healthy donors. Method: immunoSEQ multiplex PCR; TCRdb's copy keeps in-frame clones and lacks some. The data contain some 350,000 clones, around 90% of them singletons. The sequenced sample was PBMCs. These receptors were taken from a young woman in good health and CMV-seropositive. Both conserved end residues are part of each CDR3. Fields, in order: D gene, CDR3 length, J gene, clone size, V gene, CDR3 DNA, CDR3 protein. D genes are given only for firm matches. The listing skips clone size in some rows; elsewhere it reads once, few, many or a size class.

D: NA
length: 13
J: TRBJ2-3
size: once
V: TRBV6-1
DNA: TGTGCCAGCAGTATGGACAGCACAGATACGCAGTATTTT
CDR3: CASSMDSTDTQYF

D: TRBD1
length: 14
J: TRBJ1-1
size: NA
V: TRBV13
DNA: TGTGCCAGCAGCCGAAGACAGACAGGGGCTGAAGCTTTCTTT
CDR3: CASSRRQTGAEAFF

D: NA
length: 14
J: TRBJ2-5
size: once
V: TRBV23-1
DNA: TGCGCCAGCAGTCACGAACAGGACCAAGAGACCCAGTACTTC
CDR3: CASSHEQDQETQYF

D: NA
length: 14
J: TRBJ2-7
size: NA
V: TRBV7-9
DNA: TGTGCCAGCAGCCATGGCCTAGCGCCCCCTTGGCCGTACTTC
CDR3: CASSHGLAPPWPYF

D: NA
length: 19
J: TRBJ1-5
size: once
V: TRBV5-6
DNA: TGTGCCAGCAGCTCAGCCTTGGAGCAGGGGCCCTATAGCAATCAGCCCCAGCATTTT
CDR3: CASSSALEQGPYSNQPQHF

D: NA
length: 16
J: TRBJ2-1
size: NA
V: TRBV15
DNA: TGTGCCACCAGCAGAGAGGTAGGCGTATCCTACAATGAGCAGTTCTTC
CDR3: CATSREVGVSYNEQFF

D: NA
length: 13
J: TRBJ2-7
size: NA
V: TRBV5-1
DNA: TGCGCCAGCAGCTCGGACTACACCTACGAGCAGTACTTC
CDR3: CASSSDYTYEQYF

D: NA
length: 13
J: TRBJ1-3
size: NA
V: TRBV6-5
DNA: TGTGCCAGCAGTTACTCGATCGGAAACACCATATATTTT
CDR3: CASSYSIGNTIYF

D: TRBD2
length: 14
J: TRBJ2-2
size: NA
V: TRBV9
DNA: TGTGCCAGCAGCATGACTAGCGGCACCGGGGAGCTGTTTTTT
CDR3: CASSMTSGTGELFF

D: NA
length: 15
J: TRBJ1-2
size: NA
V: TRBV9
DNA: TGTGCCAGCAGCGTAGGCCGACAGGCTAACTATGGCTACACCTTC
CDR3: CASSVGRQANYGYTF

D: NA
length: 15
J: TRBJ2-1
size: NA
V: TRBV5-1
DNA: TGCGCCAGCAGCTTGGGTGTCGACTCCTACAATGAGCAGTTCTTC
CDR3: CASSLGVDSYNEQFF

D: NA
length: 14
J: TRBJ2-5
size: NA
V: TRBV7-3
DNA: TGTGCCAGCAGCTTGTCGTCAGAACAAGAGACCCAGTACTTC
CDR3: CASSLSSEQETQYF

D: TRBD2
length: 16
J: TRBJ2-2
size: once
V: TRBV6-5
DNA: TGTGCCAGCAGTTATCGGACTAGCGTGAACACCGGGGAGCTGTTTTTT
CDR3: CASSYRTSVNTGELFF

D: TRBD1
length: 15
J: TRBJ1-4
size: once
V: TRBV5-1
DNA: TGCGCCAGCACCCAAGACGGGACAGGGGCTGTGAAACTGTTTTTT
CDR3: CASTQDGTGAVKLFF

D: NA
length: 11
J: TRBJ1-1
size: NA
V: TRBV11-2
DNA: TGTGCCAGCAGCTTAGGGGAAAGAGCTTTCTTT
CDR3: CASSLGERAFF

D: NA
length: 14
J: TRBJ1-5
size: NA
V: TRBV19
DNA: TGTGCCAGTAGTATAGGGACGGTCCAACGGCCCCAGCATTTT
CDR3: CASSIGTVQRPQHF

D: NA
length: 13
J: TRBJ2-5
size: NA
V: TRBV15
DNA: TGTGCCACCAGCAGAGAGGAGAGAGAGACCCAGTACTTC
CDR3: CATSREERETQYF

D: TRBD2
length: 15
J: TRBJ2-3
size: NA
V: TRBV7-2
DNA: TGTGCCAGCAGCGCTCAAGCGGGGGTTACAGATACGCAGTATTTT
CDR3: CASSAQAGVTDTQYF

D: TRBD1
length: 15
J: TRBJ2-7
size: NA
V: TRBV6-1
DNA: TGTGCCAGCAGTGAAGCGCCAGGACAGGGCTACGAGCAGTACTTC
CDR3: CASSEAPGQGYEQYF

D: NA
length: 15
J: TRBJ2-7
size: NA
V: TRBV18
DNA: TGTGCCAGCTCACCGTCGGGACACCGGTCCTACGAGCAGTACTTC
CDR3: CASSPSGHRSYEQYF

D: NA
length: 13
J: TRBJ2-7
size: NA
V: TRBV28
DNA: TGTGCCAGCAGTTATCAGGATTTCTACGAGCAGTACTTC
CDR3: CASSYQDFYEQYF

D: NA
length: 13
J: TRBJ1-2
size: NA
V: TRBV6-5
DNA: TGTGCCAGCCTCCCGTCCGGGGCTTCCGGCTACACCTTC
CDR3: CASLPSGASGYTF

D: NA
length: 14
J: TRBJ1-3
size: NA
V: TRBV2
DNA: TGTGCCAGCAGTGTAGGGGGAGCTGGAAACACCATATATTTT
CDR3: CASSVGGAGNTIYF

D: TRBD2
length: 17
J: TRBJ2-1
size: NA
V: TRBV9
DNA: TGTGCCAGCAGCGTAGTCCCAACTAGCGGTAACTACAATGAGCAGTTCTTC
CDR3: CASSVVPTSGNYNEQFF

D: NA
length: 14
J: TRBJ1-2
size: NA
V: TRBV30
DNA: TGTGCCTGGAGTCCCATGGGGGGCAGATATGGCTACACCTTC
CDR3: CAWSPMGGRYGYTF

D: TRBD2
length: 15
J: TRBJ2-7
size: NA
V: TRBV13
DNA: TGTGCCAGCAGCTTGTCGTGGCGGGAGATTAATGAGCAGTACTTC
CDR3: CASSLSWREINEQYF

D: NA
length: 15
J: TRBJ2-7
size: NA
V: TRBV6-5
DNA: TGTGCCAGCAGCTCTGTCCGGACCGACCCCTACGAGCAGTACTTC
CDR3: CASSSVRTDPYEQYF

D: NA
length: 15
J: TRBJ1-2
size: NA
V: TRBV7-3
DNA: TGTGCCAGCAGCTTAGGAGGTTCCCCTAACTATGGCTACACCTTC
CDR3: CASSLGGSPNYGYTF

D: TRBD2
length: 13
J: TRBJ2-1
size: NA
V: TRBV9
DNA: TGTGCCAGCAGCGTAATACTTGGCGGGGGGCAGTTCTTC
CDR3: CASSVILGGGQFF

D: NA
length: 14
J: TRBJ2-7
size: NA
V: TRBV7-2
DNA: TGTGCCAGCAGCCCAACCAGTACCTCCTACGAGCAGTACTTC
CDR3: CASSPTSTSYEQYF

D: NA
length: 13
J: TRBJ1-2
size: NA
V: TRBV7-9
DNA: TGTGCCAGCAGCTCGAGACCAGGGCTTGGCTACACCTTC
CDR3: CASSSRPGLGYTF

D: NA
length: 14
J: TRBJ1-2
size: NA
V: TRBV28
DNA: TGTGCCAGCAGTCCCGACACAGGCTACTATGGCTACACCTTC
CDR3: CASSPDTGYYGYTF

D: NA
length: 16
J: TRBJ2-6
size: NA
V: TRBV15
DNA: TGTGCCACCAGCAGAGAATGGGGGTCTGGGGCCAACGTCCTGACTTTC
CDR3: CATSREWGSGANVLTF

D: NA
length: 14
J: TRBJ1-1
size: NA
V: TRBV4-3
DNA: TGCGCCAGCAGCCAAGAGCTAACCGGGAGAGAAGCTTTCTTT
CDR3: CASSQELTGREAFF

D: TRBD2
length: 15
J: TRBJ2-7
size: NA
V: TRBV19
DNA: TGTGCCAGTAGTATATCGGCGGGGGGGGACTACGAGCAGTACTTC
CDR3: CASSISAGGDYEQYF

D: TRBD2
length: 14
J: TRBJ2-1
size: few
V: TRBV9
DNA: TGTGCCAGCAGCGAGACGAGCGGGGCTAATGAGCAGTTCTTC
CDR3: CASSETSGANEQFF

D: NA
length: 14
J: TRBJ1-2
size: NA
V: TRBV2
DNA: TGTGCCAGCAGTGGGCCGATCCAGGGATCTGGCTACACCTTC
CDR3: CASSGPIQGSGYTF

D: NA
length: 12
J: TRBJ1-5
size: once
V: TRBV12-5
DNA: TGTGCTAGTGGTTTGGGCAATCAGCCCCAGCATTTT
CDR3: CASGLGNQPQHF

D: NA
length: 14
J: TRBJ1-2
size: NA
V: TRBV9
DNA: TGTGCCAGCAGCGTAGCTACGGTCTCCTATGGCTACACCTTC
CDR3: CASSVATVSYGYTF

D: NA
length: 12
J: TRBJ2-3
size: NA
V: TRBV9
DNA: TGTGCCAGCAGCGTATCCACAGATACGCAGTATTTT
CDR3: CASSVSTDTQYF

D: NA
length: 15
J: TRBJ2-7
size: NA
V: TRBV28
DNA: TGTGCCAGCAGTTCCAGGGGCGGAGCCCGCTACGAGCAGTACTTC
CDR3: CASSSRGGARYEQYF

D: TRBD1
length: 18
J: TRBJ1-1
size: NA
V: TRBV5-6
DNA: TGTGCCAGCAGCTTGGAAGGTGGGACAGGTCCACCTAACACTGAAGCTTTCTTT
CDR3: CASSLEGGTGPPNTEAFF